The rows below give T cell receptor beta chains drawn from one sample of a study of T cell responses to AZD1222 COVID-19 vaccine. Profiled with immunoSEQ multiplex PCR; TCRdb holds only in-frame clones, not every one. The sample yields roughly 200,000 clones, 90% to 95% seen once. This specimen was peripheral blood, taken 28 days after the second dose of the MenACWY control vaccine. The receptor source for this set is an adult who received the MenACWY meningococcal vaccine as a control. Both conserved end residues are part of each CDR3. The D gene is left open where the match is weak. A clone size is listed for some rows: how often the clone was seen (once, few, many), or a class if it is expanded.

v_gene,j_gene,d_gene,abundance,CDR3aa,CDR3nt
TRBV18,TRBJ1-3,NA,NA,CASSRGSGRLSSGNTIYF,TGTGCCAGCTCACGGGGTTCGGGCAGATTGAGCTCTGGAAACACCATATATTTT
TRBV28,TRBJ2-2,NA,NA,CASRTIVAASGAGELFF,TGTGCCAGCAGAACTATAGTGGCAGCCTCGGGAGCCGGGGAGCTGTTTTTT
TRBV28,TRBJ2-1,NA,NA,CASSLGERTRERFF,TGTGCCAGCAGCCTCGGGGAGCGGACGAGAGAGCGGTTCTTC
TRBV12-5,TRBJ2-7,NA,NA,CASTGGLYEQYF,TGTGCAAGTACGGGTGGGTTGTACGAGCAGTACTTC
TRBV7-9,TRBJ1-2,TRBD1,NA,CASSSGDTGDYGYTF,TGTGCCAGCAGCTCCGGGGATACAGGGGACTATGGCTACACCTTC
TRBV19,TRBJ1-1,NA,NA,CASSRGSRNTEAFF,TGTGCCAGTAGTCGGGGGTCTAGGAACACTGAAGCTTTCTTT
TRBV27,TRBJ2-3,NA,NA,CASSEDGPTDTQYF,TGTGCCAGCAGTGAGGACGGTCCCACAGATACGCAGTATTTT
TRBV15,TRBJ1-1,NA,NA,CATSRGGGVNTEAFF,TGTGCCACCAGCAGAGGTGGGGGGGTGAACACTGAAGCTTTCTTT
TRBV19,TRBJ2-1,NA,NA,CASSSPGLNYNEQFF,TGTGCCAGTAGTTCCCCAGGGCTCAATTACAATGAGCAGTTCTTC
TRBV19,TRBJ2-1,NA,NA,CASKGWSSYNEQFF,TGTGCCAGTAAAGGCTGGAGCTCCTACAATGAGCAGTTCTTC
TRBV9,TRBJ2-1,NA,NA,CASSSRDYNEQFF,TGTGCCAGCAGCTCCCGGGACTACAATGAGCAGTTCTTC
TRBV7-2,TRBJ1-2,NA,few,CASSLAGSGGYTF,TGTGCCAGCAGCTTAGCGGGGAGTGGGGGCTACACCTTC
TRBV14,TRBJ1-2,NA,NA,CASSQDLAGNGYTF,TGTGCCAGCAGCCAAGATTTGGCAGGGAATGGCTACACCTTC
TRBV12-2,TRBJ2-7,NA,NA,CASRIPGTPKYEQYF,TGTGCAAGTCGCATCCCAGGGACCCCTAAGTACGAGCAGTACTTC
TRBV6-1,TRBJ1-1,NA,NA,CASSDDRFNREAFF,TGTGCCAGCAGTGACGACAGGTTCAATCGAGAAGCTTTCTTT
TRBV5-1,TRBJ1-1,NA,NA,CASSPFLAGRTMNTEAFF,TGCGCCAGCAGCCCCTTTTTGGCAGGGAGGACCATGAACACTGAAGCTTTCTTT
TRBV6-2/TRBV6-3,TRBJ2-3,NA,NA,CASSPDFPDTQYF,TGTGCCAGCAGTCCGGACTTCCCCGATACGCAGTATTTT
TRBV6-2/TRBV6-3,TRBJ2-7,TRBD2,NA,CASSSGLAGGTYEQYF,TGTGCCAGCAGTTCCGGACTAGCGGGAGGTACCTACGAGCAGTACTTC
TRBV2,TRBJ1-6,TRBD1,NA,CASNLGTGLISPLHF,TGTGCCAGCAATTTGGGGACAGGACTGATTTCACCCCTCCACTTT
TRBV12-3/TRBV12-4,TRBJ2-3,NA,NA,CASSLSDTQYF,TGTGCCAGCAGTCTCTCGGATACGCAGTATTTT
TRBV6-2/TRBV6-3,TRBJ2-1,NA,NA,CASSYLTEQFF,TGTGCCAGCAGTTACTTAACGGAGCAGTTCTTC
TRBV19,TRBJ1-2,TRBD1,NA,CASSRNPQGDGYTF,TGTGCCAGTAGTAGAAACCCACAGGGGGACGGCTACACCTTC
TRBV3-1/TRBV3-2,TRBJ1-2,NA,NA,CASSQVPEGGYTF,TGTGCCAGCAGCCAAGTCCCTGAGGGTGGCTACACCTTC
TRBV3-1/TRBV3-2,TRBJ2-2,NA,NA,CASSHEGMKGELFF,TGTGCCAGCAGCCATGAGGGGATGAAGGGGGAGCTGTTTTTT
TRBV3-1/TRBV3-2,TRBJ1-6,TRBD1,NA,CASRGRDRGYSPLHF,TGTGCCAGCAGAGGGCGGGACAGGGGATATTCACCCCTCCACTTT
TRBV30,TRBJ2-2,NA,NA,CAWSAISIRGTGELFF,TGTGCCTGGAGCGCCATCTCAATCAGGGGCACCGGGGAGCTGTTTTTT
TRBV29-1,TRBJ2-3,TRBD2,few,CSVDTGSGLAVRDTQYF,TGCAGCGTTGATACGGGATCGGGACTAGCTGTTAGAGATACGCAGTATTTT
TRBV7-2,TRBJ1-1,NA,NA,CASSLNGGSVTEAFF,TGTGCCAGCAGCTTAAATGGGGGGTCAGTCACTGAAGCTTTCTTT
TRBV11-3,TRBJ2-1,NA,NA,CASSLTSNNEQFF,TGTGCCAGCAGCCTCACATCAAACAATGAGCAGTTCTTC
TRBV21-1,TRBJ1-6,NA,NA,CASPDLWRSPLHF,TGTGCCAGCCCAGACCTATGGCGGTCACCCCTCCACTTT
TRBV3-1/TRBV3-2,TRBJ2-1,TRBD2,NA,CASSQLAGVEQFF,TGTGCCAGCAGCCAGCTAGCGGGAGTCGAGCAGTTCTTC
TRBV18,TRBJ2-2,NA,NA,CASSPPDYRGLTGELFF,TGTGCCAGCTCACCACCCGATTACAGGGGACTTACCGGGGAGCTGTTTTTT
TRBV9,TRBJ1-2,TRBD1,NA,CASSVVETGGGYTF,TGTGCCAGCAGCGTAGTGGAGACAGGGGGCGGCTACACCTTC
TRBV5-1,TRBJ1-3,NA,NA,CASRVQGGNTIYF,TGCGCCAGCAGGGTCCAAGGAGGAAACACCATATATTTT
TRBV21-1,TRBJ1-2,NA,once,CASSNPQPQLINYGYTF,TGTGCCAGCAGCAATCCCCAACCGCAGCTAATTAACTATGGCTACACCTTC
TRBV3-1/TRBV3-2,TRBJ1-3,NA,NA,CASSQVHTRSGNTIYF,TGTGCCAGCAGCCAAGTTCACACGCGCTCTGGAAACACCATATATTTT
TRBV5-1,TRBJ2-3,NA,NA,CASSFAPSTDTQYF,TGCGCCAGCAGCTTCGCTCCTAGCACAGATACGCAGTATTTT
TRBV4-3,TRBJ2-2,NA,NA,CASSPGTSNTGELFF,TGCGCCAGCAGCCCCGGGACAAGTAACACCGGGGAGCTGTTTTTT
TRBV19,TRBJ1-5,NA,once,CASSIDPTGRNQPQHF,TGTGCCAGTAGTATAGATCCCACAGGGCGGAATCAGCCCCAGCATTTT
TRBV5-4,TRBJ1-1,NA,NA,CASSLEKGLNTEAFF,TGTGCCAGCAGCTTGGAGAAGGGCTTGAACACTGAAGCTTTCTTT
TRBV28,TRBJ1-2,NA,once,CASSLGGHGYTF,TGTGCCAGCAGTTTGGGAGGGCATGGCTACACCTTC
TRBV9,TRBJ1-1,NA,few,CASSAADRPFMNTEAFF,TGTGCCAGCAGCGCGGCGGACAGACCATTTATGAACACTGAAGCTTTCTTT
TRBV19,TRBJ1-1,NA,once,CASSSTGHTEAFF,TGTGCCAGTAGTTCAACAGGGCACACTGAAGCTTTCTTT
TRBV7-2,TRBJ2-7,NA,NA,CASSLGALSSYEQYF,TGTGCCAGCAGCTTAGGAGCACTCAGCTCCTACGAGCAGTACTTC
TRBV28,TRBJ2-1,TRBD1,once,CASSTPRGPNEQFF,TGTGCCAGCTCCACCCCGAGGGGGCCCAATGAGCAGTTCTTC
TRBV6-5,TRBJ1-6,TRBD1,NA,CASRSPGQTSPLHF,TGTGCCAGCCGATCGCCGGGACAGACTTCACCCCTCCACTTT
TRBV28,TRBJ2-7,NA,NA,CASSFAAGTLYEQYF,TGTGCCAGCAGTTTCGCGGCGGGAACATTGTACGAGCAGTACTTC
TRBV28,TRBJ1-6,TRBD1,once,CASSLYRQGGYRSPLHF,TGTGCCAGCAGTTTATACAGACAGGGAGGCTACAGGTCACCCCTCCACTTT
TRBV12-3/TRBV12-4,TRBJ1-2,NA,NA,CASSFSGDGYTF,TGTGCCAGCAGTTTTTCGGGGGATGGCTACACCTTC
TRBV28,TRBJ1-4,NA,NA,CASRGAGANEKLFF,TGTGCCAGCAGGGGGGCCGGGGCTAATGAAAAACTGTTTTTT
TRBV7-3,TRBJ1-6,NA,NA,CASSLGLEGSPLHF,TGTGCCAGCAGCTTGGGTCTGGAGGGCTCACCCCTCCACTTT
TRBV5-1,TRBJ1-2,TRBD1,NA,CASSPTGNNYGYTF,TGCGCCAGCAGCCCGACAGGGAATAACTATGGCTACACCTTC